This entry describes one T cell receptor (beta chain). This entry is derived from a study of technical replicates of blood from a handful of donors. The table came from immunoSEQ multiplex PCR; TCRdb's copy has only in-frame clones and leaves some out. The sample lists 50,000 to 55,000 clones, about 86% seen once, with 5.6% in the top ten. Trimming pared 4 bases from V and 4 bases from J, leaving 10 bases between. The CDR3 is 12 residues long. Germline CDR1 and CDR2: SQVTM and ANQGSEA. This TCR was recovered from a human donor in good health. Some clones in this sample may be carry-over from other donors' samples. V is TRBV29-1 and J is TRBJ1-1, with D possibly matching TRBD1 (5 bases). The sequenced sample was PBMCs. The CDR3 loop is CSVVRRATEAFF. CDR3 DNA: TGCAGCGTTGTACGCAGGGCCACTGAAGCTTTCTTT.